This passage covers 11 T cell receptor beta chains from one sample sequenced in a study of PD-1 blockade in classical Hodgkin lymphoma (dated by TCRdb to 2020 to 2021). The library relied on the immunoSEQ multiplex PCR assay. The table was pulled from immuneACCESS by TCRdb, which kept in-frame rearrangements only. Such tables lose some clones; where checked, under half of the loss comes from unresolved V genes, and the rest has no known cause. This sample lists over 20,000 clones; about three quarters were detected once. 17% of the sample goes to the ten largest clones. The time point label corresponds to: cycle 2 day 1 (C2D1) of nivolumab. Every trial patient had relapsed after autologous stem cell transplantation, and cohorts A, B and C differed in prior brentuximab vedotin exposure. Material: peripheral blood mononuclear cells (PBMCs), obtained before the second cycle of nivolumab. All receptors derive from a human donor with classical Hodgkin lymphoma.

The CDR3 protein is CASSRDRSGNQPQHF. The CDR3 DNA reads TGTGCCAGCTCCCGTGACCGGTCGGGGAATCAGCCCCAGCATTTT. J is TRBJ1-5 and V is TRBV18, with D uncertain. The CDR3 has 15 amino acids. The germline CDR1 and CDR2 sequences are KGHSH and LQKENI. The germline V and J ends were trimmed by 6 bases and 4 bases, with 16 bases remaining between them.

The chain carries TRBV13 and TRBJ2-1; D is possibly TRBD2 (6 bases). The CDR3 runs to 13 residues. Germline-derived CDR1 and CDR2 are PRHDT and FYEKMQ (reference sequence). Trimming stripped 4 bases from V and 3 bases from J, with 7 bases between. The CDR3 sequence: CASSSDYYNEQFF. The CDR3 DNA sequence: TGTGCCAGCAGCTCGGACTACTACAATGAGCAGTTCTTC.

The J gene is TRBJ1-1, the V gene TRBV6-6; TRBD1 agrees at 7 bases. CDR1 is MNHNY, CDR2 SVGAGI, per germline (reference sequence). CDR3 length: 16 amino acids. The V and J ends lost 6 bases and 0 bases, in that order; junction bases with no gene match: 10. The CDR3 is CASSLNRGLMNTEAFF. The CDR3 bases are TGTGCCAGCAGCCTTAACAGGGGCTTGATGAACACTGAAGCTTTCTTT.

This sequence joins TRBV5-3 and TRBJ1-1; D call uncertain. TRBV5-3 is an ORF, with its function uncertain. V was cut by 8 bases and J by 5 bases, with 19 bases left in between. The CDR3 totals 14 residues. The CDR3 protein is CASSPLGVSTEAFF. CDR3 DNA: TGTGCCAGCAGCCCCCTGGGAGTTTCAACTGAAGCTTTCTTT.

J is TRBJ1-2 and V is TRBV6-5; 7 bases match TRBD1. The germline gives CDR1 MNHEY, CDR2 SVGAGI. The CDR3 consists of 14 residues. J was trimmed by 7 bases and V by 4 bases; bases with no gene match: 9. The CDR3 spells CASSSDRDSIGYTF. The CDR3 nucleotides are TGTGCCAGCAGTTCCGACAGGGATTCGATTGGCTACACCTTC.

This clone came up a few times. The V and J genes are TRBV6-1 and TRBJ2-1; 11 bases agree with TRBD2. Germline V gene data show CDR1 as MNHNS and CDR2 as SASEGT. The CDR3 consists of 13 residues. With V trimmed by 5 bases and J by 15 bases, 9 bases remained unmatched. The CDR3 spells CASSPGLAVISFF. CDR3 coding DNA: TGTGCCAGCAGTCCGGGACTAGCGGTTATATCGTTCTTC.

The chain carries TRBV6-1 and TRBJ1-1; D is unclear. V was trimmed by 1 base and J by 9 bases, leaving 9 bases between them. Germline loops: CDR1 MNHNS, CDR2 SASEGT. There are 12 residues in the CDR3. The CDR3 reads CASSEGGSKAFF. The CDR3 DNA is TGTGCCAGCAGTGAAGGAGGTTCAAAAGCTTTCTTT.

The chain uses TRBV19 and TRBJ2-3, with 7 bases matching TRBD1. The V and J ends lost 5 bases and 0 bases, in that order; junction bases with no gene match: 8. The CDR3 covers 16 residues. Germline lookup yields CDR1 LNHDA and CDR2 SQIVND (reference sequence). In DNA form, the CDR3 reads TGTGCCAGTAGTGCAGACAGGGTCCTTAGCACAGATACGCAGTATTTT. It translates to CASSADRVLSTDTQYF.

CDR3 region: CASSATGTSGYNEQFF. Written as DNA, the CDR3 is TGTGCCAGCAGCGCGACCGGGACTAGCGGATACAATGAGCAGTTCTTC. The chain employs TRBV7-8 and TRBJ2-1, with 11 bases fitting TRBD2. Germline V gene data show CDR1 as SGHVS and CDR2 as FQNEAQ. Losses at the gene ends were 5 bases for V and 4 bases for J; bases not matched to a gene: 7. The CDR3 contains 16 residues. Full variable domain (outside the CDR3, taken from reference TRBV7-8 and TRBJ2-1): GAGVSQSPRYKVAKRGQDVALRCDPISGHVSLFWYQQALGQGPEFLTYFQNEAQLDKSGLPSDRFFAERPEGSVSTLKIQRTQQEDSAVYLCASSATGTSGYNEQFFGPGTRLTVL.

This clone was detected a few times. This chain links TRBV6-1 with TRBJ2-7; D gene ambiguous. V was shortened by 8 bases and J by 5 bases, with 22 bases between the two germline ends. CDR3 size: 15 residues. Germline loops: CDR1 MNHNS, CDR2 SASEGT. CDR3 in DNA: TGTGCCAGCTGCCCTGAACTTAGGGTAGGAAACGAGCAGTACTTC. It codes for CASCPELRVGNEQYF.

Notes on this clone: This sequence may be a read error, since a much larger clone differs from it by one base. The same CDR3 arises from other DNA sequences in this sample as well. This chain uses TRBV19 with TRBJ2-1; 7 nucleotides match TRBD2. CDR3 length: 16 amino acids. Germline CDR1 and CDR2: LNHDA and SQIVND (reference sequence). The DNA of the CDR3 is TGTGCCAGTAGCCCCCTCGGGGGGAGAACCTACAATGAACAGTTCTTC. The encoded protein is CASSPLGGRTYNEQFF.